The text below deals with one TCR beta chain. This clone was observed once. Its antigen has not been determined. The input lacks base qualities; no much larger clone sits a single base away. The CDR1 and CDR2 encoded by the germline V gene are SGHAT and FQNNGV. V is cut back by 5 bases and J by 5 bases, with 12 bases in the junction unmatched. The CDR3 holds 17 amino acids from the cysteine to the phenylalanine. Only the CDR3 region is kept as DNA, spanning 51 bases read in frame from base 1. This entry comes from a study of blood T cell repertoires in COVID-19 (dated by TCRdb to the early 2020s). At the level of the whole study: Samples from collaborators originated in the United States, Italy and Spain and spanned both the acute and convalescent phases of COVID-19. The prospective study material was composed of cDNA or gDNA derived from T cells, B-cell-depleted T cells, or PBMCs. Deeply sampled blood TCRbeta repertoires from subjects exposed to, actively infected with, or recovered from COVID-19 were included in the dataset. A freely available public database, intended as a resource for researchers studying the immune response to SARS-CoV-2, is where the repertoires were released. Samples came from the ongoing ImmuneRACE study (first 160 participants) plus 1,254 subjects from 6 global collaborators. Nearly every sample came with metadata listing a de-identified subject ID, COVID-19 status, age in years and sex. HLA class I and class II types, where available, came from metadata supplied by the sample provider rather than from assay-based typing. Here is what the overall study found, with its caveats: How much clinical and demographic metadata was included differed by source and by participant, and the metadata was provided uncurated.

The collaborating institutions used their own protocols to collect whole blood in K2EDTA tubes. For TCRbeta analysis, collaborators shipped samples as frozen whole blood, isolated PBMCs, or DNA extracted from either of those sample types. TCRbeta CDR3 regions were amplified from genomic DNA using the immunoSEQ Assay, a bias-controlled multiplex PCR. From the authors' description of their analysis: The number of nucleated cells in each sample was estimated from the amplification of reference gene primers within the assay. To quantify the absolute abundance of each unique TCRbeta CDR3 rearrangement, sequence reads were collapsed and filtered. For each sample, productive Simpson clonality was calculated as the square root of Simpson's diversity index over productive rearrangements. Here the immuneACCESS table is served through TCRdb, limited to in-frame sequences with V and J called. Missing clones are a known gap in these copies; in checked studies unresolved V genes cover under half, and the rest lacks a known reason. D and trimming were read from the DNA, whereas the V and J calls and clone size are those reported in that table. Here the sample has around 300,000 clones; approximately 86% occur a single time. Of the sample, just under 9.5% is held by the ten largest clones.

The receptor was isolated from a man between 18 and 29 years old with active or convalescent COVID-19. Sequenced sample: peripheral blood. The rearrangement joined TRBV11-2 to TRBJ2-3, and TRBD2 matches 11 of the central bases. The nucleotide sequence reads as follows: TGTGCCAGCAGCCTAGGACTAGCGGGCGTTAATCTAGATACGCAGTATTTT. This yields the protein CASSLGLAGVNLDTQYF.